A selection of T cell receptor beta chains follows, all from one sample in a study of T cells in narcolepsy. The data were produced by immunoSEQ multiplex PCR, yet TCRdb's version contains in-frame clones alone and is incomplete. The sample contains about 30,000 clones, around 82% of which appear only once. Material for sequencing was CD45RA- memory CD4+ T cells from PBMCs. All receptors come from a human donor with narcolepsy. Each CDR3 is given with its conserved first and last residue. Fields, in order: J gene, clone size, V gene, D gene, CDR3 DNA, CDR3 protein. The D gene is left open where the match is weak. Clone size is stated in some rows and not others, as once, few, many or a class when expanded.

J gene: TRBJ1-3; clone size: .; V gene: TRBV2; D gene: TRBD1; CDR3 DNA: TGTGCCAGCAGTCGACAGGGCATCTCTGGAAACACCATATATTTT; CDR3 protein: CASSRQGISGNTIYF
J gene: TRBJ2-1; clone size: .; V gene: TRBV5-6; D gene: TRBD2; CDR3 DNA: TGTGCCAGCAGCTTGGGACTAGCGATTGAGCAGTTCTTC; CDR3 protein: CASSLGLAIEQFF
J gene: TRBJ1-1; clone size: .; V gene: TRBV30; D gene: .; CDR3 DNA: TGTGCCTGGAAGTCCTCTTACACTGAAGCTTTCTTT; CDR3 protein: CAWKSSYTEAFF
J gene: TRBJ2-7; clone size: .; V gene: TRBV7-2; D gene: TRBD2; CDR3 DNA: TGTGCCAGCAGACCGGGGGGTAGCTCCTACGAGCAGTACTTC; CDR3 protein: CASRPGGSSYEQYF
J gene: TRBJ2-2; clone size: .; V gene: TRBV18; D gene: TRBD2; CDR3 DNA: TGTGCCAGCTCACCCCTTGGACTAGCGGGGTTCACCGGGGAGCTGTTTTTT; CDR3 protein: CASSPLGLAGFTGELFF
J gene: TRBJ2-1; clone size: .; V gene: TRBV2; D gene: .; CDR3 DNA: TGTGCCAGCCCGACTACAGAGAGCTCCTACAATGAGCAGTTCTTC; CDR3 protein: CASPTTESSYNEQFF
J gene: TRBJ1-1; clone size: .; V gene: TRBV14; D gene: .; CDR3 DNA: TGTGCCAGCAGCCCCAGCAGGGGCCTCATGAACACTGAAGCTTTCTTT; CDR3 protein: CASSPSRGLMNTEAFF
J gene: TRBJ2-5; clone size: .; V gene: TRBV28; D gene: .; CDR3 DNA: TGTGCCAGCAATCTTGGGACCCCCCAAGAGACCCAGTACTTC; CDR3 protein: CASNLGTPQETQYF
J gene: TRBJ2-5; clone size: .; V gene: TRBV2; D gene: .; CDR3 DNA: TGTGCCAGGGGGACCGGGAGCCAAGAGACCCAGTACTTC; CDR3 protein: CARGTGSQETQYF
J gene: TRBJ1-1; clone size: .; V gene: TRBV28; D gene: .; CDR3 DNA: TGTGCCAGCATCCTTAATGCTGAAGCTTTCTTT; CDR3 protein: CASILNAEAFF
J gene: TRBJ2-1; clone size: .; V gene: TRBV19; D gene: .; CDR3 DNA: TGTGCCAGTAGTATTGGGGGTGAGCAGTTCTTC; CDR3 protein: CASSIGGEQFF
J gene: TRBJ1-2; clone size: .; V gene: TRBV15; D gene: .; CDR3 DNA: TGTGCCACCAGCAGAGATGGTGGCAGGGGCAGTGGCTACACCTTC; CDR3 protein: CATSRDGGRGSGYTF
J gene: TRBJ2-2; clone size: .; V gene: TRBV6-4; D gene: TRBD2; CDR3 DNA: TGTGCCAGCAGAGGACTAGCGGGAACCACCGGGGAGCTGTTTTTT; CDR3 protein: CASRGLAGTTGELFF
J gene: TRBJ1-1; clone size: few; V gene: TRBV6-5; D gene: .; CDR3 DNA: TGTGCCAGCAGTAAAAAGGGTACTGAAGCTTTCTTT; CDR3 protein: CASSKKGTEAFF
J gene: TRBJ1-1; clone size: .; V gene: TRBV28; D gene: .; CDR3 DNA: TGTGCCAGCAGTACACCCCGGGGGGGGCAGAACACTGAAGCTTTCTTT; CDR3 protein: CASSTPRGGQNTEAFF
J gene: TRBJ1-1; clone size: .; V gene: TRBV12-5; D gene: TRBD1; CDR3 DNA: TGTGCTAGTGGTTTGGGACAGGGTAACGGGAACACTGAAGCTTTCTTT; CDR3 protein: CASGLGQGNGNTEAFF
J gene: TRBJ1-2; clone size: .; V gene: TRBV6-1; D gene: .; CDR3 DNA: TGTGCCAGCAGGCGTACCGGGGCTTACTATGGCTACACCTTC; CDR3 protein: CASRRTGAYYGYTF
J gene: TRBJ1-4; clone size: .; V gene: TRBV28; D gene: .; CDR3 DNA: TGTGCCAGCAGGAACGCGGGGGGAAGCGGTGAAAAACTGTTTTTT; CDR3 protein: CASRNAGGSGEKLFF